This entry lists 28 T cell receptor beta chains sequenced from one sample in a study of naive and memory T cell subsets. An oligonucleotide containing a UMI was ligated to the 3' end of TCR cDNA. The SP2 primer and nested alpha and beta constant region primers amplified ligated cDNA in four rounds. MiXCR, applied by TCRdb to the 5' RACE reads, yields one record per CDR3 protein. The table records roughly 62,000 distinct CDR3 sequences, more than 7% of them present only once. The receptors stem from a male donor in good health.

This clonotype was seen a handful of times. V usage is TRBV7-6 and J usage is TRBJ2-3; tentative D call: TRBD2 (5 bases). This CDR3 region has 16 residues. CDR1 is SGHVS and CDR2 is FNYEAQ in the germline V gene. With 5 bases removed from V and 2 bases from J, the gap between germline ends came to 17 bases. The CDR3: CASSTREAKITDTQYF. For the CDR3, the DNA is TGTGCCAGCAGCACCCGGGAAGCCAAAATCACAGATACGCAGTATTTT. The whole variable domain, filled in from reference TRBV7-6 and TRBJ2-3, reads GAGVSQSPRYKVTKRGQDVALRCDPISGHVSLYWYRQALGQGPEFLTYFNYEAQQDKSGLPNDRFSAERPEGSISTLTIQRTEQRDSAMYRCASSTREAKITDTQYFGPGTRLTVL.

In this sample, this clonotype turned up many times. The CDR3 DNA reads TGCGCCAGCAGCGGAGGGACAGTAGAGACCCAGTACTTC. It translates to CASSGGTVETQYF. The chain links TRBV5-1 to TRBJ2-5; a possible D gene is TRBD1 (7 bases). Trimming cost V 4 bases and J 4 bases, with 11 bases left between them. Germline CDR1 SGHRS, CDR2 YFSETQ. The length of the CDR3 is 13 residues.

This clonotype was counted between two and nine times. The CDR3 loop reads CASSKRQGLAGTTDTQYF. CDR3 in DNA: TGTGCCAGCAGCAAACGCCAAGGACTAGCGGGTACGACAGATACGCAGTATTTT. V usage is TRBV5-4 and J usage is TRBJ2-3; 11 positions agree with TRBD2. Germline V gene data show CDR1 as SGHNT and CDR2 as YYREEE (reference sequence). The CDR3 is 18 amino acids. The trim removed 4 bases at V and 3 bases at J, leaving 13 bases unmatched.

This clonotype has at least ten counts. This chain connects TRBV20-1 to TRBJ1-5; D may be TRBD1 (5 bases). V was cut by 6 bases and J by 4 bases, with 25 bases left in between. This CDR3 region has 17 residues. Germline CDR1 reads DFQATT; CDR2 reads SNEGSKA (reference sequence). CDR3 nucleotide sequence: TGCAGTGCAACAACCACGACAGCGTCGGCGGCGAATCAGCCCCAGCATTTT. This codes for CSATTTTASAANQPQHF.

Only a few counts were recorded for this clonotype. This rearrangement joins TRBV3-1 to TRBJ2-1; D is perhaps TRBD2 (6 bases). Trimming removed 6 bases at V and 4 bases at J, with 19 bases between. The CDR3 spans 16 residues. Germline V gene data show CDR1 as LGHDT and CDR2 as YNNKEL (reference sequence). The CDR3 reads CASSPPGVAVYNEQFF. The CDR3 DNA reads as TGTGCCAGCAGTCCACCTGGGGTAGCGGTTTACAATGAGCAGTTCTTC.

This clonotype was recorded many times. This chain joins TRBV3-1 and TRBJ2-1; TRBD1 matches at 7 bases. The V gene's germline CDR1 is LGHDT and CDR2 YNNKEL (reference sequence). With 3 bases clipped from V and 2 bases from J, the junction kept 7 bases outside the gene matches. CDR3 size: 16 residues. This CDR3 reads CASSQETGMAYNEQFF. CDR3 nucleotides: TGTGCCAGCAGCCAGGAGACAGGGATGGCCTACAATGAGCAGTTCTTC.

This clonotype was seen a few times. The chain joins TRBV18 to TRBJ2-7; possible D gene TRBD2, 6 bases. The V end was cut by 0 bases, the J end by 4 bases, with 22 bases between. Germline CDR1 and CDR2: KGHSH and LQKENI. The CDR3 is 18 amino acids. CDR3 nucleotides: TGTGCCAGCTCACCACCGACTAGTCGATCTTTAATGGCTTACGAGCAGTACTTC. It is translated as CASSPPTSRSLMAYEQYF.

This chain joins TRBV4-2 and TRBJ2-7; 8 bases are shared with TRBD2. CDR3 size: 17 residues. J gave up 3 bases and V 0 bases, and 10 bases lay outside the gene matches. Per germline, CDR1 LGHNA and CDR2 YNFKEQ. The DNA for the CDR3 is TGTGCCAGCAGCCAAGAGTCTGGCGGGAGGCCAAGCTACGAGCAGTACTTC. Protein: CASSQESGGRPSYEQYF.

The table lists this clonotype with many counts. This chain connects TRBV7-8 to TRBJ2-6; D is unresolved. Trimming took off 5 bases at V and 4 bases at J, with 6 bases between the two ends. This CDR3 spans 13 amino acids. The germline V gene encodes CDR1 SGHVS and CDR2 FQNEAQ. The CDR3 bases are TGTGCCAGCAGCCCAAAGGGGGCCAACGTCCTGACTTTC. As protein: CASSPKGANVLTF.

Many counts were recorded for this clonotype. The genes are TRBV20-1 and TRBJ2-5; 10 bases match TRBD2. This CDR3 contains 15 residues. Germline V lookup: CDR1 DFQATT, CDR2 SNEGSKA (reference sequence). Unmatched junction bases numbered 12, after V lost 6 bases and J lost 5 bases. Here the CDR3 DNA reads TGCAGTGCGCCGTTCAGCGGGGGGGTCTCGGAGACCCAGTACTTC. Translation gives CSAPFSGGVSETQYF.

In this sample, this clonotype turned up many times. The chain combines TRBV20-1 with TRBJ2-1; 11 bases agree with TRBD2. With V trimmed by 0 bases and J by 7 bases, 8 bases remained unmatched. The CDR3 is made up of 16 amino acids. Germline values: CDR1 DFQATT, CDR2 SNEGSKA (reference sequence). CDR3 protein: CSARDLAGGEVNEQFF. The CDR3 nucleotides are TGCAGTGCTAGAGATCTAGCGGGAGGAGAAGTGAATGAGCAGTTCTTC.

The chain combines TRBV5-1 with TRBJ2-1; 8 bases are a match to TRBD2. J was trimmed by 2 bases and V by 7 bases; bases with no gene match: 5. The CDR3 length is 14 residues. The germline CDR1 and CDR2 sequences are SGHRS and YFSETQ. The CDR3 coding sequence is TGCGCCAGCCGGGACGGGGGGGCCTACAATGAGCAGTTCTTC. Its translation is CASRDGGAYNEQFF.

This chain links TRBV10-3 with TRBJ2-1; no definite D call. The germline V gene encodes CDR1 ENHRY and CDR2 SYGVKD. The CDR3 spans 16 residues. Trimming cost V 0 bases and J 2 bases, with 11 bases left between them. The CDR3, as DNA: TGTGCCATCAGTGAGTCGCTGGACGGAACCTACAATGAGCAGTTCTTC. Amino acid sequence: CAISESLDGTYNEQFF.

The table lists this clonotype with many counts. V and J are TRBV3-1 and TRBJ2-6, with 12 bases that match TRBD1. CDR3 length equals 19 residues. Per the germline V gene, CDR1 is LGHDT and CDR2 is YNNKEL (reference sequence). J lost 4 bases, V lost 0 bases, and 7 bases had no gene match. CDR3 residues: CASSQDRGQGALGANVLTF. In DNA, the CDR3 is TGTGCCAGCAGCCAAGATAGGGGACAGGGGGCGTTGGGGGCCAACGTCCTGACTTTC.

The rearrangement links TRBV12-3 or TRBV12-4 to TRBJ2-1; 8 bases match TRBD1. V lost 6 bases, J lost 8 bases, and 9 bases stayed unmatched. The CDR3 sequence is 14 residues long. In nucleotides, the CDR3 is TGTGCCAGCAGATCCGACAGGGGAAGGGATGAGCAGTTCTTC. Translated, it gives CASRSDRGRDEQFF.

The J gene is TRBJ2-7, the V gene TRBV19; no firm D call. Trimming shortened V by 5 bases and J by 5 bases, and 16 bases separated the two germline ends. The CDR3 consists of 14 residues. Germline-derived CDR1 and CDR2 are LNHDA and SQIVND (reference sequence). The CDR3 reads CASSGDSRGNEQYF. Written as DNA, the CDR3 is TGTGCCAGTAGTGGGGATTCCAGAGGCAACGAGCAGTACTTC.

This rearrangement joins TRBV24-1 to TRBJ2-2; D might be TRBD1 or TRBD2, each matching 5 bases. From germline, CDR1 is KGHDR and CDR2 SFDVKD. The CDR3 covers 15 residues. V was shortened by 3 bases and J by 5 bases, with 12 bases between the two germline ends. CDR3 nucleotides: TGTGCCACCAGTGATCCTGGGGACGGAACCGGGGAGCTGTTTTTT. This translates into CATSDPGDGTGELFF.

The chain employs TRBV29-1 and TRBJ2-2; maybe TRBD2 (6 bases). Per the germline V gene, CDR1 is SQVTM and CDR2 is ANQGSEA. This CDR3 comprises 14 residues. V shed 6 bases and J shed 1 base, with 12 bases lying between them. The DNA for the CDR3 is TGCAGCGTAGCCGGGACTGTGAACACCGGGGAGCTGTTTTTT. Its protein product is CSVAGTVNTGELFF.

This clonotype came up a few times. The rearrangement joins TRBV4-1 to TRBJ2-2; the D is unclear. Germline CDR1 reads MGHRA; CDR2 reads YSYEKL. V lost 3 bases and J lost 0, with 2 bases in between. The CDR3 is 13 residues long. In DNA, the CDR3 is TGCGCCAGCAGCCATACGAACACCGGGGAGCTGTTTTTT. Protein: CASSHTNTGELFF.

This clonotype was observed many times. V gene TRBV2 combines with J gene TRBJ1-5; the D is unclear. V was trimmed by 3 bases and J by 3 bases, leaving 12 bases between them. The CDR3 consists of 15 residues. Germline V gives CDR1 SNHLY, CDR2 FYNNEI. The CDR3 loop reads CASSDSLGLNQPQHF. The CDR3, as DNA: TGTGCCAGCAGTGATAGCCTCGGGCTCAATCAGCCCCAGCATTTT.

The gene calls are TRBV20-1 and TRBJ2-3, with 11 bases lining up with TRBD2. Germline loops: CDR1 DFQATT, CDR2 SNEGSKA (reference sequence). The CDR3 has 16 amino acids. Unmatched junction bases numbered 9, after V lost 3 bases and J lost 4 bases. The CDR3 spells CSASGFSGRDADTQYF. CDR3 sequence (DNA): TGCAGTGCTAGCGGTTTTAGCGGGAGGGACGCAGATACGCAGTATTTT.

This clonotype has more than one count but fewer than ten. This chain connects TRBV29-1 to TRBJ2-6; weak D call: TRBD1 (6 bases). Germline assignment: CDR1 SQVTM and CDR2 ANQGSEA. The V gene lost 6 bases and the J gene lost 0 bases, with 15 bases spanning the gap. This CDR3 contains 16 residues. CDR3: CSVYQVGASGANVLTF. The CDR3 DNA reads TGCAGCGTCTACCAGGTGGGGGCCTCTGGGGCCAACGTCCTGACTTTC.

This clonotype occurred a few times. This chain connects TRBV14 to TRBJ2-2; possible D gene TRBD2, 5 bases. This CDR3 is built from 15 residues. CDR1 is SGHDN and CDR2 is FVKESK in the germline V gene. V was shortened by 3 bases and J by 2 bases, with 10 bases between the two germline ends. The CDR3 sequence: CASSHREHNTGELFF. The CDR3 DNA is TGTGCCAGCAGCCACCGGGAACATAACACCGGGGAGCTGTTTTTT.

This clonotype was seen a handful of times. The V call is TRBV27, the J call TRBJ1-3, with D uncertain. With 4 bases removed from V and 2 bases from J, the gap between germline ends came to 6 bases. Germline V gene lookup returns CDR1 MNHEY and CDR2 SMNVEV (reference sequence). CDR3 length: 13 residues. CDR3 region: CASSSLAGNTIYF. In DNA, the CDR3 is TGTGCCAGCAGTTCCCTAGCTGGAAACACCATATATTTT.

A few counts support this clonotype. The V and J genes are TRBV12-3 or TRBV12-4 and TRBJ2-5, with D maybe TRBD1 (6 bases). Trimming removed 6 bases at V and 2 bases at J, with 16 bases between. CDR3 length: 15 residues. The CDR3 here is CASSPPGTTQETQYF. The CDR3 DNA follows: TGTGCCAGCAGCCCCCCCGGGACAACACAAGAGACCCAGTACTTC.

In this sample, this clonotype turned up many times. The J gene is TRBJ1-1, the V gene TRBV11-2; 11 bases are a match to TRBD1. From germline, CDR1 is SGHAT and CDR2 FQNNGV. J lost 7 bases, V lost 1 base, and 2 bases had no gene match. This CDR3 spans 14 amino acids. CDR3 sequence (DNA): TGTGCCAGCAGCTTAGGGACAGGGGGCGTTGAAGCTTTCTTT. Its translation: CASSLGTGGVEAFF.

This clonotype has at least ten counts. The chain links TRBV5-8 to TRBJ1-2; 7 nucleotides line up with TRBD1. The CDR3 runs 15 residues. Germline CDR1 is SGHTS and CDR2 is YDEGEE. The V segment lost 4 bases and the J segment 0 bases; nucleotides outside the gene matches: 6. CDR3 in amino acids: CASSGYRGSNYGYTF. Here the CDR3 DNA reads TGTGCCAGCAGCGGATACAGGGGTTCTAACTATGGCTACACCTTC.

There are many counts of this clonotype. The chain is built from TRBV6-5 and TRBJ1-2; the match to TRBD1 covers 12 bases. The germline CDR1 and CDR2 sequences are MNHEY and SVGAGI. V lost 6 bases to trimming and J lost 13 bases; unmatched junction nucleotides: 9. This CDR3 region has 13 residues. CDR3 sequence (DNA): TGTGCCAGCAGACAACCGGGACAGGGGGCTTTCACCTTC. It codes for CASRQPGQGAFTF.